This T cell receptor (beta chain) derives from a study of somatic mutations in cytotoxic T cells in rheumatoid arthritis. Study-wide findings and caveats: Per patient, the largest CD8+ clone was found to exceed 20% of CD8+ cells in about an eighth of the roughly 65 cases. Measurement of CD8+ T-cell clonality revealed no significant difference between rheumatoid arthritis patients and age-matched healthy controls.

By positive magnetic bead selection, CD4+ and CD8+ cells were isolated, and their purity was checked by flow cytometry. Repertoires were generated with immunoSEQ multiplex PCR, while TCRdb's copy carries only in-frame clones and drops some. The table includes tens of thousands of clones, around 80% detected once. As to this clone: Its antigen is not known.

Per the germline V gene, CDR1 is SGDLS and CDR2 is YYNGEE. The CDR3 has 14 residues. The V end lost 4 bases, the J end lost 0 bases, and 11 bases lay between the germline ends. Sequencing was performed on CD8+ T cells sorted from blood. The chain recombines TRBV9 with TRBJ2-7; the D gene could be TRBD1 or TRBD2 (5 bases each). The TCR was taken from a man aged 40-49 years in good health. CDR3 sequence (DNA): TGTGCCAGCAGCCCCCTGGGGGACTCCTACGAGCAGTACTTC. Protein sequence: CASSPLGDSYEQYF.